This T cell receptor (beta chain) was captured in a study of cytomegalovirus exposure and HLA in healthy donors. The study, taken as a whole, reports: As a later analysis revealed, most CMV-associated TCR beta chains appeared HLA-restricted. Earlier analysis found most TCR beta V segments productive about 90% or about 30% of the time.

Germline lookup yields CDR1 SGDLS and CDR2 YYNGEE. Trimming took off 0 bases at V and 3 bases at J, with 11 bases between the two ends. The CDR3 length is 15 residues. Vbeta (60) and Jbeta (13) primers were used in the PCR. Profiling relied on immunoSEQ multiplex PCR, and the TCRdb table lists in-frame clones only, not all of them. Of approximately 150,000 clones in the sample, 84% are singletons; the top ten hold around 0.96%. To note about this clone: Antigen: not known.

This receptor was taken from a man under 40 in good health and CMV-seronegative. This sequence joins TRBV9 and TRBJ2-3; D possibly corresponds to TRBD2 (5 bases). Sequences were obtained from PBMCs. The CDR3 loop reads CASSVDGRMTDTQYF. DNA of the CDR3: TGTGCCAGCAGCGTAGATGGGAGAATGACAGATACGCAGTATTTT.